This T cell receptor (beta chain) appears in the sequencing data of a study of blood T cell repertoires in COVID-19. Looking at the study overall: From T cells, B-cell-depleted T cells, or PBMCs came the material, which was cDNA or gDNA.

Some clones are missing from TCRdb's copy, which holds only in-frame ones; the method was immunoSEQ multiplex PCR. The sample includes about 270,000 clones, under 95% of them seen just once. Assignment of participants to cohorts was predicated upon participant-reported clinical history. This CDR3 has 14 amino acids. V lost 3 bases and J lost 5; bases outside the gene matches: 6. The V gene's germline CDR1 is SGHDT and CDR2 YYEEEE. The chain links TRBV5-6 to TRBJ2-3; 7 bases fit TRBD1. This receptor was obtained from a woman aged 40 to 49 with acute COVID-19. Sequences were obtained from PBMCs or T cells enriched from blood (not recorded which). The CDR3 spells CASSSLDREDTQYF. CDR3 sequence (DNA): TGTGCCAGCAGCTCCCTTGACAGGGAAGATACGCAGTATTTT.